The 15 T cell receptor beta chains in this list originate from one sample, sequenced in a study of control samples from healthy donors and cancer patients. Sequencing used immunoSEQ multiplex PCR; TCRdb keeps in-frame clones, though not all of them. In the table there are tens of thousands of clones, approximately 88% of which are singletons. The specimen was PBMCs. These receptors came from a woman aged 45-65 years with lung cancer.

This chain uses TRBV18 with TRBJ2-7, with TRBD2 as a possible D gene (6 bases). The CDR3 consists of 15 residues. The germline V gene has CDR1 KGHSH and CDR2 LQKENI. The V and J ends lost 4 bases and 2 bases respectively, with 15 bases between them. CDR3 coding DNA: TGTGCCAGCTCACGGGACTCCGGACCGGCCTACGAGCAGTACTTC. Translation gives CASSRDSGPAYEQYF.

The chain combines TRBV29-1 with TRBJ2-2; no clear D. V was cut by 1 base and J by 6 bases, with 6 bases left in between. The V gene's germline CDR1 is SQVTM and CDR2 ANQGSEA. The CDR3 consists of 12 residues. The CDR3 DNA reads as TGCAGCGTTGAAGTACCGTCCGGGGAGCTGTTTTTT. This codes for CSVEVPSGELFF.

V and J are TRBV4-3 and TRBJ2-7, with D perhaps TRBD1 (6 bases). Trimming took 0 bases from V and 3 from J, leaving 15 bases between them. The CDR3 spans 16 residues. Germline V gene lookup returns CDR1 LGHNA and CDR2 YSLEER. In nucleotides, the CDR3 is TGCGCCAGCAGCCAAGATCTTCTACAGGGATTCTACGAGCAGTACTTC. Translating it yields CASSQDLLQGFYEQYF.

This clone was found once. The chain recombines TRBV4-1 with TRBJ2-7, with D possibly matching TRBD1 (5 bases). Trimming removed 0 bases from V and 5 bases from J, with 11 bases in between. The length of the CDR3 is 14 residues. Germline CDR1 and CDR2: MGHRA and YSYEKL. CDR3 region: CASSQERQGHEQYF. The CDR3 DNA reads TGCGCCAGCAGCCAAGAAAGGCAGGGCCACGAGCAGTACTTC.

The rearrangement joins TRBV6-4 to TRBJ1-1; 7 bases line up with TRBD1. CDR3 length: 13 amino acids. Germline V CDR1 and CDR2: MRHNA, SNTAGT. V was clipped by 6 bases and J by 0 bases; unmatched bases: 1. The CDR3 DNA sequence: TGTGCCAGCAGAGGGACAGTGAACACTGAAGCTTTCTTT. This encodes CASRGTVNTEAFF.

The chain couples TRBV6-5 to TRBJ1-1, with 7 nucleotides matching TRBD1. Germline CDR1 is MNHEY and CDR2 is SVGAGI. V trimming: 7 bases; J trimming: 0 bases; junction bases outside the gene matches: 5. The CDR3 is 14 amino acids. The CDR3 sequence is CASTSTGMNTEAFF. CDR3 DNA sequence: TGTGCCAGCACATCGACAGGGATGAACACTGAAGCTTTCTTT.

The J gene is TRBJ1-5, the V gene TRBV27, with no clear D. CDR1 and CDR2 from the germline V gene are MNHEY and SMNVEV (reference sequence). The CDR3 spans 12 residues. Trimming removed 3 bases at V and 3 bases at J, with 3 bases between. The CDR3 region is CASSFHNQPQHF. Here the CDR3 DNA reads TGTGCCAGCAGTTTCCACAATCAGCCCCAGCATTTT.

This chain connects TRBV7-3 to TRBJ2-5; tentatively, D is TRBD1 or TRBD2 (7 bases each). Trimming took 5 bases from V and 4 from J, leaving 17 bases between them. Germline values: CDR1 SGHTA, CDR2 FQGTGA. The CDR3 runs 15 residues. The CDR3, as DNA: TGTGCCAGCAGCCCGCCAGGGGGGGGGAGAGAGACCCAGTACTTC. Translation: CASSPPGGGRETQYF.

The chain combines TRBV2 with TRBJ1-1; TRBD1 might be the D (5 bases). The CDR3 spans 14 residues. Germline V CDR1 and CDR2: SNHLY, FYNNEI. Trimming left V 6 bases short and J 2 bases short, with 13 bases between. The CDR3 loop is CASSLDRGNTEAFF. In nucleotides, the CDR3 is TGTGCCAGCAGCCTCGACCGGGGCAACACTGAAGCTTTCTTT.

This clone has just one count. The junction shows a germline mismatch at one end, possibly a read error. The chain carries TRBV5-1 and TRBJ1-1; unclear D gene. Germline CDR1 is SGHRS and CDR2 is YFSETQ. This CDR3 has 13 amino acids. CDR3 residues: CASRLDANTEAFF. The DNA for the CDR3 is TGCGCCAGCAGATTGGACGCTAACACTGAAGCTTTCTTT.

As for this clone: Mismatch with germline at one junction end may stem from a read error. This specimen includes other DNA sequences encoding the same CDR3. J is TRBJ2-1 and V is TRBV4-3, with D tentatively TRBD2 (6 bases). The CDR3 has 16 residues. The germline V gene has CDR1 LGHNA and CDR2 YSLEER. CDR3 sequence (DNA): TGCGCCAGTAGCCAAGATCGACTAGGCTCCTACAATGAGCAGTTCTTC. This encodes CASSQDRLGSYNEQFF.

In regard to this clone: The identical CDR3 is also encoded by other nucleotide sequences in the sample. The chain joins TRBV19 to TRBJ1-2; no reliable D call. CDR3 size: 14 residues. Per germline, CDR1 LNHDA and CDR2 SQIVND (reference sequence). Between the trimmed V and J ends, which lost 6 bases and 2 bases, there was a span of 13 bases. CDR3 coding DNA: TGTGCCAGTAGCATGATTCTCGGGAACTATGGCTACACCTTC. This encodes CASSMILGNYGYTF.

The CDR3 DNA is TGTGCCAGTAGCGACAAGCGGGGCCAAGAGACCCAGTACTTC. It codes for CASSDKRGQETQYF. V is TRBV19 and J is TRBJ2-5; TRBD2 agrees at 7 bases. Trimming at V came to 6 bases and at J to 1 base, leaving 5 bases not matched to a gene. Germline CDR1 LNHDA, CDR2 SQIVND (reference sequence). CDR3 length: 14 amino acids.

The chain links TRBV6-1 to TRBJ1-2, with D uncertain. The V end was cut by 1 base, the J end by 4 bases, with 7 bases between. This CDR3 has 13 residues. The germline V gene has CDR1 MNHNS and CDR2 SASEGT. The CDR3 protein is CASSEELLYGYTF. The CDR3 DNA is TGTGCCAGCAGTGAAGAGTTACTCTATGGCTACACCTTC.

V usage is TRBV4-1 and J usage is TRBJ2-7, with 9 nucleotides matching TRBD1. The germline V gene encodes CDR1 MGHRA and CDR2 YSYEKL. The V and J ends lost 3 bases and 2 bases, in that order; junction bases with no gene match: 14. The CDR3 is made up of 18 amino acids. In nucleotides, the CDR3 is TGCGCCAGCAGCCACGGACAGGGGACTTCCCTCTCTGCCTACGAGCAGTACTTC. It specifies CASSHGQGTSLSAYEQYF.